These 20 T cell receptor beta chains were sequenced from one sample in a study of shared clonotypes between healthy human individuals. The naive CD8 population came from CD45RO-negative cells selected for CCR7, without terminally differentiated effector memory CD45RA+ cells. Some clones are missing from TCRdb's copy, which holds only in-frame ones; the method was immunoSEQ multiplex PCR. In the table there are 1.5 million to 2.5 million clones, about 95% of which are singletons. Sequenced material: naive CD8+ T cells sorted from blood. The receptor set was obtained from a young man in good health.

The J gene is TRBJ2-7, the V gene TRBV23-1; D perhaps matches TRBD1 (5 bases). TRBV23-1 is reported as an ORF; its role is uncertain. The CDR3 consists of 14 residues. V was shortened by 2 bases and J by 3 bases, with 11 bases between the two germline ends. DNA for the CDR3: TGCGCCAGCAGTCAACAGGGTGTACTCTACGAGCAGTACTTC. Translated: CASSQQGVLYEQYF.

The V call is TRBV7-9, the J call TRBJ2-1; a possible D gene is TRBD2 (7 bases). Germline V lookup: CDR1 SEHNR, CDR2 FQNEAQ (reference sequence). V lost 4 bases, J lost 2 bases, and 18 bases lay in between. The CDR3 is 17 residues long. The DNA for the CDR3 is TGTGCCAGCAGCTCATTAGGGGGAGGGGTGACCTACAATGAGCAGTTCTTC. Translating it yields CASSSLGGGVTYNEQFF. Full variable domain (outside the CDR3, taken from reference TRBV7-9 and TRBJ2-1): DTGVSQNPRHKITKRGQNVTFRCDPISEHNRLYWYRQTLGQGPEFLTYFQNEAQLEKSRLLSDRFSAERPKGSFSTLEIQRTEQGDSAMYLCASSSLGGGVTYNEQFFGPGTRLTVL.

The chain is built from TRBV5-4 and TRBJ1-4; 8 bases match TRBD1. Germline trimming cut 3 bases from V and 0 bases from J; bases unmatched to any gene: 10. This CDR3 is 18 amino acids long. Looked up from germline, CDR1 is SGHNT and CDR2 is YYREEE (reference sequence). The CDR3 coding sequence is TGTGCCAGCAGCTCAGCGGACAGGGACCATGCAACTAATGAAAAACTGTTTTTT. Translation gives CASSSADRDHATNEKLFF.

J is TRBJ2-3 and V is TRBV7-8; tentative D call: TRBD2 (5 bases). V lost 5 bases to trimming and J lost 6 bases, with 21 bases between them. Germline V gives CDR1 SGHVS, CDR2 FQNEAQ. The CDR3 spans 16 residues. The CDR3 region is CASSLRANEYPDTQYF. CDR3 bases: TGTGCCAGCAGCCTGCGGGCAAACGAATACCCGGATACGCAGTATTTT.

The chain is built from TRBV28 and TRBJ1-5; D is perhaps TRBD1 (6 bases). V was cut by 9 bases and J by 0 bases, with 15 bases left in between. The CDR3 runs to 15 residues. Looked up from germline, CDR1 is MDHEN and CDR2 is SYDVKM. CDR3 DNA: TGTGCCAGAACGGACAGAGACTATAGCAATCAGCCCCAGCATTTT. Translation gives CARTDRDYSNQPQHF. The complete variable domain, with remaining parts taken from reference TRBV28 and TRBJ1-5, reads DVKVTQSSRYLVKRTGEKVFLECVQDMDHENMFWYRQDPGLGLRLIYFSYDVKMKEKGDIPEGYSVSREKKERFSLILESASTNQTSMYLCARTDRDYSNQPQHFGDGTRLSIL.

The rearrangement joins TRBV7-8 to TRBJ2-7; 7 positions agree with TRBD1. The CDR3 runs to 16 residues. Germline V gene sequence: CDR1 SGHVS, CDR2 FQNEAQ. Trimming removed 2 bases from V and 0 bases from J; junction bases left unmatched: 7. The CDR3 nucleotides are TGTGCCAGCAGCTTACCCCGGGACAGAGGCTCCTACGAGCAGTACTTC. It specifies CASSLPRDRGSYEQYF.

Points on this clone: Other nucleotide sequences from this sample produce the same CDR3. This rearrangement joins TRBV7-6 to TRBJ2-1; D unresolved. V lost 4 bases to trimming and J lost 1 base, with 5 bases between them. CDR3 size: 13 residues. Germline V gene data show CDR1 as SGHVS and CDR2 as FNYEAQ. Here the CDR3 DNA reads TGTGCCAGCAGCTCCGCATCCTACAATGAGCAGTTCTTC. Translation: CASSSASYNEQFF.

The CDR3 DNA is TGCGCCAGCAGAATTAGCGGACTCTACAATGAGCAGTTCTTC. Residues: CASRISGLYNEQFF. V is TRBV4-1 and J is TRBJ2-1, with a weak D call TRBD2 (6 bases). The V gene lost 6 bases and the J gene lost 3 bases, with 12 bases spanning the gap. CDR1 is MGHRA and CDR2 is YSYEKL in the germline V gene. There are 14 residues in the CDR3.

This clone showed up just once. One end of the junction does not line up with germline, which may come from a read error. The CDR3 DNA reads TGTGCCAGCAGCCTCCTGGGAACGGGGGGCACGGATACGCAGTATTTT. Amino acid sequence: CASSLLGTGGTDTQYF. The chain recombines TRBV7-2 with TRBJ2-3; D is perhaps TRBD2 (7 bases). The germline V gene encodes CDR1 SGHTA and CDR2 FQGNSA. The CDR3 contains 16 residues.

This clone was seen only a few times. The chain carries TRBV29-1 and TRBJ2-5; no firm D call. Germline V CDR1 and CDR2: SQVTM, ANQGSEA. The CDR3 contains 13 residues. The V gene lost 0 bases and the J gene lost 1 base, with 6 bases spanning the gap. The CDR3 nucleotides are TGCAGCGTTGAAGAGGGCAGCCAAGAGACCCAGTACTTC. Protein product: CSVEEGSQETQYF.

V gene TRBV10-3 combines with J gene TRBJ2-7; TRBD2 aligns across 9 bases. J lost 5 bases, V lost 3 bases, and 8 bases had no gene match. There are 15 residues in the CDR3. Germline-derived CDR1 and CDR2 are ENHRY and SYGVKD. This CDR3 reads CAISDRGREGHEQYF. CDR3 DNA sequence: TGTGCCATCAGTGACCGAGGGCGGGAGGGGCACGAGCAGTACTTC.

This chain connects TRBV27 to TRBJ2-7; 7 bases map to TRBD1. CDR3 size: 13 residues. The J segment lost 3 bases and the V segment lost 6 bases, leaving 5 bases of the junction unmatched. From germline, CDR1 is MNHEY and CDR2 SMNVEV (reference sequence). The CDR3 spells CASSPGQNYEQYF. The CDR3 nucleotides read TGTGCCAGCAGCCCGGGACAGAACTACGAGCAGTACTTC.

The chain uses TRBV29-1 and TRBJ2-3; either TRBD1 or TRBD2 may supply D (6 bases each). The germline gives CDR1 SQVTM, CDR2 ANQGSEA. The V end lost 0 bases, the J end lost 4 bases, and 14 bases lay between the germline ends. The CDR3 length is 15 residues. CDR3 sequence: CSVEDRLGGADTQYF. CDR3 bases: TGCAGCGTTGAAGATAGGTTGGGGGGCGCAGATACGCAGTATTTT.

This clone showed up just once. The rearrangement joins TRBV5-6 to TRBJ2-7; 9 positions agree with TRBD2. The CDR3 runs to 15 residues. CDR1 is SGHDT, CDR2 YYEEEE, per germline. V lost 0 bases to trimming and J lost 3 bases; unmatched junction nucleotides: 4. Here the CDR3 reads CASSLVGSGSYEQYF. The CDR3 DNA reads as TGTGCCAGCAGCTTGGTTGGTAGCGGGAGCTACGAGCAGTACTTC. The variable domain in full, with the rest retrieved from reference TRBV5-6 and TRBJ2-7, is DAGVTQSPTHLIKTRGQQVTLRCSPKSGHDTVSWYQQALGQGPQFIFQYYEEEERQRGNFPDRFSGHQFPNYSSELNVNALLLGDSALYLCASSLVGSGSYEQYFGPGTRLTVT.

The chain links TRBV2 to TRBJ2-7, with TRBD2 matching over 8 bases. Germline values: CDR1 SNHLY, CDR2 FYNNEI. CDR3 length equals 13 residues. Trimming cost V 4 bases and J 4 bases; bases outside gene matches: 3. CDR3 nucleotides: TGTGCCAGCAGTGGGACTAGCCCTTACGAGCAGTACTTC. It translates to CASSGTSPYEQYF.

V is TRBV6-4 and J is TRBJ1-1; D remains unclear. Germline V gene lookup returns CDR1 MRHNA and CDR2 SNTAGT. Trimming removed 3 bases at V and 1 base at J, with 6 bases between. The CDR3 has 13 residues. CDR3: CASSEAQNTEAFF. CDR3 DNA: TGTGCCAGCAGTGAAGCCCAGAACACTGAAGCTTTCTTT.

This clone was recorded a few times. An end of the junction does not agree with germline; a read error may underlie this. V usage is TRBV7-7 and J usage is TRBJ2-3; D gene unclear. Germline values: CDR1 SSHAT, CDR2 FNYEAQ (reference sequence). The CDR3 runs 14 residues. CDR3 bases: TGTGCTAGCAGCCCTCATGGAAGCACAGATACGCAGTATTTT. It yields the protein CASSPHGSTDTQYF. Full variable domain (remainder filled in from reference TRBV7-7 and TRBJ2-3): GAGVSQSPRYKVTKRGQDVTLRCDPISSHATLYWYQQALGQGPEFLTYFNYEAQPDKSGLPSDRFSAERPEGSISTLTIQRTEQRDSAMYRCASSPHGSTDTQYFGPGTRLTVL.

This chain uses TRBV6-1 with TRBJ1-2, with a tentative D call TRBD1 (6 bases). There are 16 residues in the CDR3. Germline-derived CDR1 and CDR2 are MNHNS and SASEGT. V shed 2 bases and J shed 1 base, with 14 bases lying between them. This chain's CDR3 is CASSEPRGGNNYGYTF. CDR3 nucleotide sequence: TGTGCCAGCAGTGAACCCAGGGGAGGGAATAACTATGGCTACACCTTC.

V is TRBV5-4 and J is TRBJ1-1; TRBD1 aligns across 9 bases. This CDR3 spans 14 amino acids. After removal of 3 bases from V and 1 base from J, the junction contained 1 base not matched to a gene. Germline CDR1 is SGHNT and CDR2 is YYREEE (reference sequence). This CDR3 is CASSWGQGNTEAFF. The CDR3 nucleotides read TGTGCCAGCAGCTGGGGACAGGGGAACACTGAAGCTTTCTTT.

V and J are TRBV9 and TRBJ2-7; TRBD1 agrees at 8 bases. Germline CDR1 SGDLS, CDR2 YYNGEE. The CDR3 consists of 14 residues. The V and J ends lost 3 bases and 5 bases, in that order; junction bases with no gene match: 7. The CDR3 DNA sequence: TGTGCCAGCAGCGGGGCAGGGGGCTATAACGAGCAGTACTTC. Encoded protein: CASSGAGGYNEQYF.